These 5 T cell receptor beta chains came from one sample sequenced in a study of blood T cell repertoires in COVID-19. Some clones are missing from TCRdb's copy, which holds only in-frame ones; the method was immunoSEQ multiplex PCR. The table lists about 220,000 clones, around 83% of them singletons, with approximately 5.2% in the top ten. Sequenced sample: peripheral blood. The receptor set was obtained from a woman aged 70-85 years with COVID-19, enrolled during active disease.

The chain combines TRBV28 with TRBJ1-1; D uncertain. This CDR3 has 13 residues. Per germline, CDR1 MDHEN and CDR2 SYDVKM. The V end lost 4 bases, the J end lost 0 bases, and 6 bases lay between the germline ends. CDR3 DNA sequence: TGTGCCAGCAGTTCTTCTATGAACACTGAAGCTTTCTTT. Translation: CASSSSMNTEAFF.

CDR3 coding DNA: TGTGCCAGCAGTGCCCCACAGGGGTGGGGAGTCAATGAGCAGTTCTTC. Its translation is CASSAPQGWGVNEQFF. J is TRBJ2-1 and V is TRBV27; 7 nucleotides match TRBD1. CDR3 length equals 16 residues. Per germline, CDR1 MNHEY and CDR2 SMNVEV (reference sequence). J was trimmed by 6 bases and V by 5 bases; bases with no gene match: 13.

The chain carries TRBV6-5 and TRBJ2-1; 9 bases are shared with TRBD2. The length of the CDR3 is 16 residues. CDR1 is MNHEY, CDR2 SVGAGI, per germline. With V trimmed by 0 bases and J by 5 bases, 5 bases remained unmatched. The CDR3 sequence is CASSYSRLAADNEQFF. The CDR3 coding sequence is TGTGCCAGCAGTTACTCGAGACTAGCGGCAGACAATGAGCAGTTCTTC.

The rearrangement links TRBV4-3 to TRBJ2-5; D might be TRBD2 (6 bases). Trimming removed 4 bases at V and 5 bases at J, with 17 bases between. Germline CDR1 is LGHNA and CDR2 is YSLEER. The CDR3 covers 15 residues. CDR3: CASSPSGENRETQYF. DNA for the CDR3: TGCGCCAGCAGCCCCTCGGGGGAAAACCGGGAGACCCAGTACTTC.

CDR3 coding DNA: TGTGCCAGTAGTGTGTCAGGTCCCCGACGGGGGGCCAACGTCCTGACTTTC. Translated, it gives CASSVSGPRRGANVLTF. V gene TRBV19 combines with J gene TRBJ2-6, with D hard to call. Per the germline V gene, CDR1 is LNHDA and CDR2 is SQIVND (reference sequence). The CDR3 extends over 17 amino acids. The germline V and J ends were trimmed by 5 bases and 4 bases, with 18 bases remaining between them.